A selection of T cell receptor beta chains follows, all from one sample in a study of cytomegalovirus exposure and HLA in healthy donors. Libraries were prepared by immunoSEQ multiplex PCR; TCRdb keeps only in-frame clonotypes and omits some of them. This sample has approximately 190,000 clones; roughly 86% occur once, and the top ten carry more than 3%. The source material was PBMCs. The receptors derive from a man in his forties in good health and CMV-seropositive. The CDR3 runs from the conserved cysteine through the conserved F or W. D genes are given only for firm matches. The size entry is marked missing in some rows and otherwise reads once, few, many or a size class.

D gene	clone size	V gene	J gene	CDR3 DNA	CDR3 protein
NA	few	TRBV6-1	TRBJ1-5	TGTGCCAGCAACTCATATAGCAATCAGCCCCAGCATTTT	CASNSYSNQPQHF
NA	NA	TRBV6-5	TRBJ1-2	TGTGCCAGCAGTTATCGGGGGGACGGTGGCTACACCTTC	CASSYRGDGGYTF
TRBD1	NA	TRBV2	TRBJ2-7	TGTGCCAGCACCCCGACAGGGGGTAGGGACGAGCAGTACTTC	CASTPTGGRDEQYF
NA	NA	TRBV5-4	TRBJ2-2	TGTGCCAGCAGCCCCTCCAGGGTAAACACCGGGGAGCTGTTTTTT	CASSPSRVNTGELFF
NA	NA	TRBV27	TRBJ1-1	TGTGCCAGCAGCCCAACACCCGCTGAAGCTTTCTTT	CASSPTPAEAFF
NA	NA	TRBV28	TRBJ2-3	TGTGCCAGCAGTCCCGGAGATGCGGGAGATACGCAGTATTTT	CASSPGDAGDTQYF
TRBD1	NA	TRBV6-5	TRBJ2-1	TGTGCCAGCAGACCCGGGACAGGGGGCAATGAGCAGTTCTTC	CASRPGTGGNEQFF
NA	NA	TRBV5-1	TRBJ1-1	TGCGCCAGCAGCCGTGGCCATCGGAACACTGAAGCTTTCTTT	CASSRGHRNTEAFF
NA	NA	TRBV7-3	TRBJ1-2	TGTGCCAGCAGCTTATCTCAGATCAGCTATGGCTACACCTTC	CASSLSQISYGYTF
NA	once	TRBV7-9	TRBJ2-3	TGTGCCAGCAGCTTATGGGGGGGGGCCAGGGCAGATACGCAGTATTTT	CASSLWGGARADTQYF
TRBD2	NA	TRBV7-9	TRBJ2-3	TGTTCCAGCAGCTCCAGGACTAGCGGGGACTTTTTT	CSSSSRTSGDFF
TRBD2	NA	TRBV10-3	TRBJ2-5	TGTGCCATCATGGGACTAGCGGGAATAGAGACCCAGTACTTC	CAIMGLAGIETQYF
TRBD1	NA	TRBV6-6	TRBJ1-5	TGTGCCAGCAGTTCGACAGGGCCCCAAGAGCCCCAGCATTTT	CASSSTGPQEPQHF
TRBD2	NA	TRBV7-9	TRBJ2-5	TGTGCTTCGGGGTCGCTAGCGGGAAAAGAGACCCAGTACTTC	CASGSLAGKETQYF
TRBD1	NA	TRBV6-4	TRBJ2-3	TGTGCCAGCAGTGACTCACAGGGGGCCACAGATACGCAGTATTTT	CASSDSQGATDTQYF
NA	NA	TRBV19	TRBJ2-2	TGTGCCAGTAGTATAGATGCGGTGTCCGGGGAGCTGTTTTTT	CASSIDAVSGELFF
TRBD2	once	TRBV7-6	TRBJ2-1	TGTGCCAGCAGCTTATCGGGGACTAGCGGGACCTACAATGAGCAGTTCTTC	CASSLSGTSGTYNEQFF
TRBD1	once	TRBV5-4	TRBJ2-7	TGTGCCAGCAGCCCAGCTCCGACAGGGTTAAGCTCCTACGAGCAGTACTTC	CASSPAPTGLSSYEQYF
TRBD1	NA	TRBV18	TRBJ1-2	TGTGCCAGCTCACCTGGGACAGCAATGAACTATGGCTACACCTTC	CASSPGTAMNYGYTF
NA	NA	TRBV7-9	TRBJ2-1	TGTGCCAGCAGCTTACCCCTAGCTGATGAGCAGTTCTTC	CASSLPLADEQFF